Listed below are T cell receptor beta chains from one sample, sequenced in a study of CD8+ T cells in alopecia areata. The table came from immunoSEQ multiplex PCR; TCRdb's copy has only in-frame clones and leaves some out. The data show 150,000 to 200,000 clones, roughly 50% seen once. The sample in question was CD8+ T cells sorted from blood, obtained at week 24, from a patient treated with tofacitinib. Receptors were obtained from a human donor with alopecia areata. The CDR3 runs from the conserved cysteine through the conserved F or W. The D gene is left open where the match is weak. Clone sizes are given selectively: once, few, many, or a class where the clone is expanded.

size,J,V,D,length,DNA,CDR3
few,TRBJ1-3,TRBV10-3,.,11,TGTGCCATCAGAGAGGGGTTCACCATATATTTT,CAIREGFTIYF
.,TRBJ2-1,TRBV6-1,.,13,TGTGCCAGCAGTGATGGGGCTCTAACTGAGCAGTTCTTC,CASSDGALTEQFF
.,TRBJ1-1,TRBV9,TRBD1,14,TGTGCCAGCAGCGAGGGACAGGGTAACACTGAAGCTTTCTTT,CASSEGQGNTEAFF
.,TRBJ2-2,TRBV9,.,16,TGTGCCAGCAGCGTAGTTCCGGGCCGGTCGACCGGGGAGCTGTTTTTT,CASSVVPGRSTGELFF
.,TRBJ1-2,TRBV29-1,TRBD1,13,TGCAGCGGCTCCGGGACAGTCGATGATGGCTACACCTTC,CSGSGTVDDGYTF
few,TRBJ2-3,TRBV5-4,.,15,TGTGCCAGCAGCTTGGACCGGGGCAGCACAGATACGCAGTATTTT,CASSLDRGSTDTQYF
.,TRBJ2-1,TRBV29-1,.,13,TGCAGCGTTGAGGAAGGTAGTCCCAATGAGCAGTTCTTC,CSVEEGSPNEQFF
.,TRBJ1-2,TRBV7-2,.,14,TGTGCCAGCAGCTTTTCGGTAACAGGGTACGGCTACACCTTC,CASSFSVTGYGYTF
.,TRBJ2-3,TRBV7-8,TRBD2,16,TGTGCCAGCAGCTCTACCCTAGCGGGGGTCACAGATACGCAGTATTTT,CASSSTLAGVTDTQYF
.,TRBJ1-1,TRBV9,.,14,TGTGCCAGCAGCGTAGGGGTGAAGAACACTGAAGCTTTCTTT,CASSVGVKNTEAFF
.,TRBJ1-1,TRBV4-3,.,15,TGCGCCAGCAGCCGTTCGCAGGGGAGTGAGACTGAAGCTTTCTTT,CASSRSQGSETEAFF
.,TRBJ1-1,TRBV27,.,14,TGTGCCAGCAGTTTAGTTCGGACGAACACTGAAGCTTTCTTT,CASSLVRTNTEAFF
.,TRBJ2-5,TRBV15,TRBD2,18,TGTGCCACCAGCCGATCACCTTCGGGACTAGCTGGCGGAGAGACCCAGTACTTC,CATSRSPSGLAGGETQYF
.,TRBJ2-1,TRBV29-1,.,11,TGCAGCGTTGCTAGGGACAATGAGCAGTTCTTC,CSVARDNEQFF
.,TRBJ1-5,TRBV2,.,15,TGTGCCAGCAGCCGCGGGGGCTCAGGCAATCAGCCCCAGCATTTT,CASSRGGSGNQPQHF
few,TRBJ2-7,TRBV11-2,TRBD2,15,TGTGCCAGCAGCTTATGGAGCGGGGGATCCTACGAGCAGTACTTC,CASSLWSGGSYEQYF
few,TRBJ2-2,TRBV30,.,14,TGTGCCTGGAGTCGGGGGGCCGGGACCGGGGAGCTGTTTTTT,CAWSRGAGTGELFF
few,TRBJ2-1,TRBV18,.,14,TGTGCCAGCTCACCACCGACAGATCTCAATGAGCAGTTCTTC,CASSPPTDLNEQFF
few,TRBJ1-3,TRBV30,.,13,TGTGCCTGGGAACAGATCTCTGGAAACACCATATATTTT,CAWEQISGNTIYF
.,TRBJ1-5,TRBV4-3,.,16,TGCGCCAGCAGCCAAGATCGGCAGGGGAGGCATCAGCCCCAGCATTTT,CASSQDRQGRHQPQHF
.,TRBJ1-2,TRBV7-3,.,15,TGTGCCAGCAGCTTTACCTTACAGGGTTTCAATGGCTACACCTTC,CASSFTLQGFNGYTF
few,TRBJ1-1,TRBV5-6,.,13,TGTGCCAGCAGCGGGGGCGGGGACTTTGAAGCTTTCTTT,CASSGGGDFEAFF
.,TRBJ2-1,TRBV4-3,.,13,TGCGCCAGCAGCCAAGATCGGGGCAGAGAGCAGTTCTTC,CASSQDRGREQFF
.,TRBJ2-7,TRBV4-3,.,15,TGCGCCAGCAGCCAAGACTCCGGGGGCTCCTACGAGCAGTACTTC,CASSQDSGGSYEQYF
few,TRBJ1-4,TRBV30,TRBD1,16,TGTGCCTGGAGTGTACGGGACAGGGGGCTTCTAGGGGAACTGTTTTTT,CAWSVRDRGLLGELFF
.,TRBJ1-4,TRBV9,.,17,TGTGCCAGCAGCGTAGGATCCGGGAGTAGGCCTAATGAAAAACTGTTTTTT,CASSVGSGSRPNEKLFF
.,TRBJ1-6,TRBV14,.,13,TGTGCCAGCAGCCAATACGGGACGGCACCCCTCCACTTT,CASSQYGTAPLHF
.,TRBJ2-1,TRBV19,.,12,TGTGCCACCGGGGCCGGGGGCAATGAGCAGTTCTTC,CATGAGGNEQFF
.,TRBJ2-7,TRBV6-6,.,13,TGTGCCAGCAGTTACTCGGATGACTACGAGCAGTACTTC,CASSYSDDYEQYF
few,TRBJ1-2,TRBV19,.,13,TGTGCCAGTAGTATCAGTGGGCGCGATGGCTACACCTTC,CASSISGRDGYTF
.,TRBJ1-1,TRBV29-1,.,14,TGCAGCGTCATAGGGGGGGATAGCGGCACTGAAGCTTTCTTT,CSVIGGDSGTEAFF
.,TRBJ2-1,TRBV11-2,TRBD2,15,TGTGCCACCGCACCGACTAGCGGGGGGGCCGATGAGCAGTTCTTC,CATAPTSGGADEQFF
.,TRBJ1-1,TRBV13,.,13,TGTGCCAGCAGCAGGACAGCGAACACTGAAGCTTTCTTT,CASSRTANTEAFF
.,TRBJ2-7,TRBV5-6,.,13,TGTGCCAGCAGCTTCAGGGAATCCTACGAGCAGTACTTC,CASSFRESYEQYF
.,TRBJ2-3,TRBV7-8,.,14,TGTGCCAGCAGCTTACAGGGAAAAGGGGATACGCAGTATTTT,CASSLQGKGDTQYF
.,TRBJ1-1,TRBV2,.,19,TGTGCCAGCAGTGAACACACAGACAGGCCAGGAGTGCGGGACACTGAAGCTTTCTTT,CASSEHTDRPGVRDTEAFF
.,TRBJ2-7,TRBV5-1,TRBD1,15,TGCGCCAGCAGCGCCGGGACAGGGGGTACCTACGAGCAGTACTTC,CASSAGTGGTYEQYF
few,TRBJ1-1,TRBV19,.,12,TGTGCCAGTAGCGTAGGAGGCACTGAAGCTTTCTTT,CASSVGGTEAFF
.,TRBJ1-2,TRBV4-3,.,13,TGCGCCAGCAGCCAAGATGGGTCCGAGGGCTACACCTTC,CASSQDGSEGYTF
.,TRBJ2-5,TRBV7-2,.,13,TGTGCCAGCAGCTTAGCTGGGGGAGAGACCCAGTACTTC,CASSLAGGETQYF
.,TRBJ2-2,TRBV6-5,TRBD2,15,TGTGCCAGCAGATTACTAGCGGGGGGTACCGGGGAGCTGTTTTTT,CASRLLAGGTGELFF
.,TRBJ1-5,TRBV13,.,16,TGTGCCAGCAGCTTAGGAGGGGGAAATAGCAATCAGCCCCAGCATTTT,CASSLGGGNSNQPQHF
.,TRBJ1-1,TRBV5-6,TRBD1,15,TGTGCCAGCAGCGCTCTAGGACAGGCGAACACTGAAGCTTTCTTT,CASSALGQANTEAFF
.,TRBJ2-1,TRBV4-3,TRBD2,17,TGCGCCAGCAGCCAATCGGCTAGCGGGGGCTCCTACAATGAGCAGTTCTTC,CASSQSASGGSYNEQFF
few,TRBJ1-2,TRBV5-6,.,18,TGTGCCAGCAGCTTCAGAACCCCAACAGAAATCCGTAACTATGGCTACACCTTC,CASSFRTPTEIRNYGYTF
once,TRBJ2-7,TRBV7-8,.,13,TGTGCCACCCGCCCCGCTAGCTCCTACGAGCAGTACTTC,CATRPASSYEQYF
few,TRBJ1-5,TRBV12-5,.,16,TGTGCTAGTGGTTTGATAGGCACGGGGAGCAATCAGCCCCAGCATTTT,CASGLIGTGSNQPQHF
.,TRBJ1-6,TRBV13,.,14,TGTGCCAGCAGCTCCACCGGGCAAGGGTCACCCCTCCACTTT,CASSSTGQGSPLHF
.,TRBJ1-2,TRBV29-1,TRBD1,10,TGCAGCGCTTACAGGGGTGGCTACACCTTC,CSAYRGGYTF
.,TRBJ2-1,TRBV7-8,.,14,TGTGCCAGCAGCTTAGGAGGCTCCTACAATGAGCAGTTCTTC,CASSLGGSYNEQFF
.,TRBJ2-3,TRBV6-1,.,15,TGTGCCAGCAGCTGGACAGCTCCTAGCACAGATACGCAGTATTTT,CASSWTAPSTDTQYF
.,TRBJ1-1,TRBV7-9,TRBD1,14,TGTGCCAGCAGCATTGGACAGGCCGTCACTGAAGCTTTCTTT,CASSIGQAVTEAFF